This entry lists 21 T cell receptor beta chains sequenced from one sample in a study of lymphopenia after photon versus proton radiotherapy. Measured with immunoSEQ multiplex PCR; TCRdb has only the in-frame clones, and not every one. The data show about 26,000 clones, about 88% seen once. The sample in question was peripheral blood, obtained from a patient treated with photon-based radiotherapy. The source of these receptors is a woman aged 45-65 years with cholangiocarcinoma.

This chain joins TRBV18 and TRBJ1-2, with D unresolved. V was clipped by 4 bases and J by 1 base, with 10 bases between them. Germline V gene sequence: CDR1 KGHSH, CDR2 LQKENI. CDR3 length: 14 residues. The CDR3 nucleotides are TGTGCCAGCTCACAGGCGCAGGATAACTATGGCTACACCTTC. It specifies CASSQAQDNYGYTF.

The gene calls are TRBV9 and TRBJ1-2, with 9 positions matching TRBD1. V trimming: 7 bases; J trimming: 0 bases; junction bases outside the gene matches: 4. Germline V gene sequence: CDR1 SGDLS, CDR2 YYNGEE. There are 14 residues in the CDR3. The CDR3 nucleotides are TGTGCCAGCCTGGGACAGGGAGCTAACTATGGCTACACCTTC. Amino acid sequence: CASLGQGANYGYTF.

The rearrangement uses TRBV7-8 and TRBJ1-1; D is unresolved. This CDR3 spans 13 amino acids. Trimming pared 1 base from V and 8 bases from J, leaving 11 bases between. Looked up from germline, CDR1 is SGHVS and CDR2 is FQNEAQ. Here the CDR3 DNA reads TGTGCCAGCAGCTTAGTCGTAATGACAGAAGCTTTCTTT. This translates into CASSLVVMTEAFF. The entire variable domain, with the rest obtained from reference TRBV7-8 and TRBJ1-1, is as follows: GAGVSQSPRYKVAKRGQDVALRCDPISGHVSLFWYQQALGQGPEFLTYFQNEAQLDKSGLPSDRFFAERPEGSVSTLKIQRTQQEDSAVYLCASSLVVMTEAFFGQGTRLTVV.

V gene TRBV13 combines with J gene TRBJ1-1; no reliable D call. The CDR3 extends over 14 amino acids. Germline V gene data show CDR1 as PRHDT and CDR2 as FYEKMQ (reference sequence). V lost 2 bases, J lost 0 bases, and 7 bases lay in between. The CDR3, as DNA: TGTGCCAGCAGCTTAAAAGGAGTGAACACTGAAGCTTTCTTT. Translated: CASSLKGVNTEAFF.

This rearrangement joins TRBV30 to TRBJ2-3; 11 bases are a match to TRBD2. Losses at the gene ends were 5 bases for V and 9 bases for J; bases not matched to a gene: 13. The CDR3 is 15 amino acids. Germline CDR1 and CDR2: GTSNPN and SVGIG (reference sequence). The CDR3 loop is CAWASSGGRLGTQYF. In nucleotides, the CDR3 is TGTGCCTGGGCTTCTAGCGGGGGGCGCCTGGGGACGCAGTATTTT.

J is TRBJ2-5 and V is TRBV2; 11 positions match TRBD2. Germline values: CDR1 SNHLY, CDR2 FYNNEI. This CDR3 comprises 13 residues. Germline trimming cut 8 bases from V and 5 bases from J; bases unmatched to any gene: 4. In nucleotides, the CDR3 is TGTGCCAGCGTAGCGGGGGGGACGGAGACCCAGTACTTC. This gives the protein CASVAGGTETQYF.

DNA of the CDR3: TGTGCCAGTAGTATCCATATAGCGGGGGGGTACAATGAGCAGTTCTTC. Encoded protein: CASSIHIAGGYNEQFF. The rearrangement uses TRBV19 and TRBJ2-1, with TRBD2 matching over 11 bases. Looked up from germline, CDR1 is LNHDA and CDR2 is SQIVND (reference sequence). The CDR3 is 16 amino acids. V was clipped by 3 bases and J by 4 bases; unmatched bases: 5.

This clone counts as medium-sized (0.01 to 0.1%). The chain couples TRBV4-1 to TRBJ1-5, with D perhaps matching TRBD1 (6 bases). The germline CDR1 and CDR2 sequences are MGHRA and YSYEKL. Trimming left V 2 bases short and J 7 bases short, with 27 bases between. The CDR3 has 19 amino acids. The CDR3 here is CASSQSLGASGLGGQPQHF. DNA for the CDR3: TGCGCCAGCAGCCAATCCCTAGGGGCGTCGGGTTTAGGGGGGCAGCCCCAGCATTTT.

The chain is built from TRBV5-5 and TRBJ1-5; D is unclear. The CDR3 consists of 13 residues. Germline lookup yields CDR1 SGHKS and CDR2 YYEKEE (reference sequence). V lost 3 bases and J lost 8, with 12 bases in between. The CDR3 here is CASSSSPFEPQHF. CDR3 nucleotide sequence: TGTGCCAGCAGCTCCTCCCCCTTCGAGCCCCAGCATTTT.

Here the CDR3 reads CASSQEWIRNTEAFF. The CDR3 DNA is TGCGCCAGCAGCCAAGAATGGATACGGAACACTGAAGCTTTCTTT. The rearrangement links TRBV4-1 to TRBJ1-1; D is ambiguous. The germline V gene encodes CDR1 MGHRA and CDR2 YSYEKL. Trimming took off 0 bases at V and 1 base at J, with 9 bases between the two ends. The CDR3 totals 15 residues.

The genes are TRBV28 and TRBJ2-7; TRBD1 matches at 8 bases. V shed 1 base, J shed 2 bases, and the junction held 4 bases outside the gene matches. The CDR3 runs 15 residues. CDR1 is MDHEN and CDR2 is SYDVKM in the germline V gene. In DNA form, the CDR3 reads TGTGCCAGCAGTTTATCCGGGACAGGAGCCTACGAGCAGTACTTC. It specifies CASSLSGTGAYEQYF.

This clone is termed medium-sized (0.01 to 0.1%). V and J are TRBV7-9 and TRBJ2-6; TRBD1 or TRBD2 may be the D gene (5 bases each). The germline gives CDR1 SEHNR, CDR2 FQNEAQ (reference sequence). The CDR3 extends over 18 amino acids. V was cut by 6 bases and J by 0 bases, with 18 bases left in between. The chain's CDR3 is CASSLRDRQSSGANVLTF. CDR3 bases: TGTGCCAGCAGTTTGAGGGACCGCCAGAGCTCTGGGGCCAACGTCCTGACTTTC.

This clone was seen a single time. V and J are TRBV27 and TRBJ2-1, with D unclear. The CDR3 contains 12 residues. The germline gives CDR1 MNHEY, CDR2 SMNVEV (reference sequence). V lost 0 bases, J lost 7 bases, and 4 bases lay in between. For the CDR3, the DNA is TGTGCCAGCAGTTTATCAGGGAATGAGCAGTTCTTC. As protein: CASSLSGNEQFF.

V is TRBV18 and J is TRBJ2-7; a possible D gene is TRBD1 (6 bases). CDR1 is KGHSH and CDR2 is LQKENI in the germline V gene. The V end was cut by 0 bases, the J end by 2 bases, with 11 bases between. This CDR3 has 15 residues. CDR3 bases: TGTGCCAGCTCACCACCTTATACAGGGACCTACGAGCAGTACTTC. This gives the protein CASSPPYTGTYEQYF.

CDR3 nucleotide sequence: TGTGCCAGCAGCCGATTTTCGGGACAGTACTATGGCTACACCTTC. Residues: CASSRFSGQYYGYTF. The rearrangement links TRBV5-4 to TRBJ1-2, with TRBD1 matching 7 bases. Germline trimming cut 4 bases from V and 3 bases from J; bases unmatched to any gene: 9. This CDR3 contains 15 residues. Germline V CDR1 and CDR2: SGHNT, YYREEE (reference sequence). The full variable domain, rest sourced from reference TRBV5-4 and TRBJ1-2, is ETGVTQSPTHLIKTRGQQVTLRCSSQSGHNTVSWYQQALGQGPQFIFQYYREEENGRGNFPPRFSGLQFPNYSSELNVNALELDDSALYLCASSRFSGQYYGYTFGSGTRLTVV.

This chain joins TRBV6-6 and TRBJ1-1; 7 nucleotides match TRBD1. This CDR3 has 15 amino acids. Losses at the gene ends were 0 bases for V and 0 bases for J; bases not matched to a gene: 1. CDR1 is MNHNY, CDR2 SVGAGI, per germline (reference sequence). The CDR3, as DNA: TGTGCCAGCAGTTACTCAAGGGGGCTGAACACTGAAGCTTTCTTT. It encodes CASSYSRGLNTEAFF.

The V call is TRBV27, the J call TRBJ2-5; D is ambiguous. V was shortened by 9 bases and J by 0 bases, with 11 bases between the two germline ends. The CDR3 has 13 amino acids. Germline V gene data show CDR1 as MNHEY and CDR2 as SMNVEV (reference sequence). CDR3 DNA: TGTGCCAGTAAAGGACGCGACCAAGAGACCCAGTACTTC. Its translation is CASKGRDQETQYF.

V is TRBV6-5 and J is TRBJ2-1; tentative D call: TRBD1 (6 bases). The V gene's germline CDR1 is MNHEY and CDR2 SVGAGI. CDR3 length equals 14 residues. V dropped 1 base and J dropped 12 bases, with 16 bases sitting between them. The chain's CDR3 is CASSYFQGFRRQFF. Here the CDR3 DNA reads TGTGCCAGCAGTTACTTTCAGGGGTTCCGTCGGCAGTTCTTC.

This clone was picked up a small number of times. This chain uses TRBV19 with TRBJ1-2, with unresolved D. The V end lost 8 bases, the J end lost 4 bases, and 11 bases lay between the germline ends. Germline loops: CDR1 LNHDA, CDR2 SQIVND (reference sequence). The CDR3 length is 12 residues. The CDR3 loop is CASSTRSYGYTF. The CDR3, as DNA: TGTGCCAGTTCCACTCGATCCTATGGCTACACCTTC.

This chain links TRBV15 with TRBJ1-2; D is uncertain. The V end was cut by 0 bases, the J end by 0 bases, with 11 bases between. CDR1 and CDR2 from the germline V gene are LNHNV and YYDKDF (reference sequence). This CDR3 is 16 amino acids long. The DNA of the CDR3 is TGTGCCACCAGCAGAGATCTCTGGGGATCTAACTATGGCTACACCTTC. Amino acid sequence: CATSRDLWGSNYGYTF.

This clone occurred a few times. The gene calls are TRBV18 and TRBJ1-1; 7 bases agree with TRBD1. Trimming cost V 3 bases and J 4 bases; bases outside gene matches: 5. CDR3 length equals 14 residues. Germline CDR1 KGHSH, CDR2 LQKENI. The CDR3 DNA reads as TGTGCCAGCTCACCGATGGGACAGAGCACTGAAGCTTTCTTT. Amino acid sequence: CASSPMGQSTEAFF.